This TCR beta chain originates from a study of T cells in Graves' hyperthyroidism and ophthalmopathy. Exclusion criteria comprised uncontrolled infection, other autoimmune disease, pregnancy or lactation. Orbital computed tomography and thyroid ultrasound, together with serum TRAb and thyroxine and clinical symptoms, were used for diagnoses. There were TCR beta CDR3 regions amplified from RNA transcripts. Initially, a first-round RT-PCR of the TCR CDR3 employed the HTBI primer set. Each CDR3 protein gets one entry after TCRdb re-called the multiplex PCR reads with MiXCR. The sample includes some 250,000 distinct CDR3 sequences, approximately 14% of them seen just once. General observations from the study: Blood also contained most expanded thyroid clonotypes above 0.001. The model identified upcoming ophthalmopathy a median about 7.1 months ahead of onset.

V lost 4 bases to trimming and J lost 5 bases; unmatched junction nucleotides: 6. From germline, CDR1 is PRHDT and CDR2 FYEKMQ (reference sequence). This CDR3 is built from 14 residues. This clonotype was picked up many times. Its target is unknown. The specimen sequenced was blood. V and J are TRBV13 and TRBJ2-3; 7 positions match TRBD2. The source of this sequence is a woman in her 40s with Graves' hyperthyroidism that later progressed to Graves' ophthalmopathy. Written as DNA, the CDR3 is TGTGCCAGCAGCTGGACTAGTATCGTAGATACGCAGTATTTT. Protein: CASSWTSIVDTQYF.